This T cell receptor (beta chain) appears in the sequencing data of a study of T cell responses to AZD1222 COVID-19 vaccine. Study-wide results and limits: Elevations in Spike-specific TCR breadth and depth followed administration of two AZD1222 doses. Recipients of AZD1222 seropositive at baseline numbered only 5 or 6. It should be noted that donors were predominantly white British and more often female, and clonal diversity was possibly underestimated. Among spike-specific TCRs, nearly half reportedly target unmutated variant regions.

A note on this clone: As yet, its antigen is unknown.

TCRdb's copy holds only in-frame clones and misses some; the assay was immunoSEQ multiplex PCR. Among 120,000 to 150,000 clones listed, 85% to 95% were seen once. This TCR derives from an adult in good health. Specimen: peripheral blood, collected on day 0 of AZD1222 vaccination.

CDR3 coding DNA: TGTGCCAGCAGTGGTTTCCGGGGGACCACTGAAGCTTTCTTT. Translation gives CASSGFRGTTEAFF. The V call is TRBV2, the J call TRBJ1-1; tentatively, D is TRBD1 (5 bases). Germline loops: CDR1 SNHLY, CDR2 FYNNEI. V lost 4 bases to trimming and J lost 4 bases, with 13 bases between them. The CDR3 extends over 14 amino acids. The full variable domain, with the rest looked up from reference TRBV2 and TRBJ1-1, is EPEVTQTPSHQVTQMGQEVILRCVPISNHLYFYWYRQILGQKVEFLVSFYNNEISEKSEIFDDQFSVERPDGSNFTLKIRSTKLEDSAMYFCASSGFRGTTEAFFGQGTRLTVV.